This T cell receptor beta chain was identified in a study of blood T cell repertoires in COVID-19. Study-level background: Nucleic acid was either cDNA or gDNA, and it came from T cells, B-cell-depleted T cells, or PBMCs.

Enrolled through a virtual design, the participants were between roughly 18 and 90 years of age and came from 24 US areas. Which cohort a participant joined came from the clinical history participants gave. Study processing details: For nucleated cells, counts were estimated from reference gene primer amplification. Profiling relied on immunoSEQ multiplex PCR, and the TCRdb table lists in-frame clones only, not all of them. The V and J calls and the clone size are those of that table, but D and trimming were determined from the DNA. The sample carries 250,000 to 300,000 clones, approximately 88% recorded once. The germline CDR1 and CDR2 sequences are MNHEY and SVGAGI. CDR3 length: 13 amino acids. The V gene lost 7 bases and the J gene lost 6 bases, with 15 bases spanning the gap.

The V gene is TRBV6-5, the J gene TRBJ1-1, with D unresolved. The source material was PBMCs or T cells enriched from blood (not recorded which). The sequence derives from a woman aged 25-40 years who had recovered from COVID-19. The CDR3 nucleotides are TGTGCCAGCAAGCGGTCCGCTTCCCCTGAAGCTTTCTTT. It yields the protein CASKRSASPEAFF.